This is a list of T cell receptor beta chains from one sample in a study of shared clonotypes between healthy human individuals. Generated by immunoSEQ multiplex PCR, the TCRdb table keeps only in-frame clones and is missing some. This sample has about 2.4 million clones, with 80% to 95% found just once. The specimen was naive CD4+ T cells from PBMCs. Receptors were obtained from a man between 18 and 29 years old in good health. Some clones in this sample may be carry-over from other donors' samples. Both conserved end residues are part of each CDR3. D genes are given only for firm matches. Size tells how often a clone was seen (once, few, many) or the class of an expanded clone, and some rows leave it out.

V gene: TRBV7-9; D gene: -; clone size: -; J gene: TRBJ2-7; CDR3 protein: CASSPGASWYEQYF; CDR3 DNA: TGTGCCAGCAGTCCGGGGGCTAGTTGGTACGAGCAGTACTTC
V gene: TRBV27; D gene: -; clone size: -; J gene: TRBJ2-3; CDR3 protein: CASTRDGGSTDTQYF; CDR3 DNA: TGTGCCAGCACCCGAGACGGGGGCAGCACAGATACGCAGTATTTT
V gene: TRBV7-3; D gene: -; clone size: -; J gene: TRBJ2-1; CDR3 protein: CASSLSPSYNEQFF; CDR3 DNA: TGTGCCAGCAGCTTATCTCCCTCCTACAATGAGCAGTTCTTC
V gene: TRBV11-1; D gene: TRBD1; clone size: -; J gene: TRBJ1-2; CDR3 protein: CASSDWDRNYGYTF; CDR3 DNA: TGTGCCAGCAGCGATTGGGACAGAAACTATGGCTACACCTTC
V gene: TRBV6-1; D gene: -; clone size: -; J gene: TRBJ1-5; CDR3 protein: CASSLGQINQPQHF; CDR3 DNA: TGTGCCAGCAGCCTTGGACAGATAAATCAGCCCCAGCATTTT
V gene: TRBV25-1; D gene: TRBD1; clone size: -; J gene: TRBJ2-2; CDR3 protein: CASSAQGGAVGELFF; CDR3 DNA: TGTGCCAGCAGTGCCCAAGGGGGCGCCGTCGGGGAGCTGTTTTTT
V gene: TRBV6-5; D gene: -; clone size: -; J gene: TRBJ1-2; CDR3 protein: CASSYSRVTYGYTF; CDR3 DNA: TGTGCCAGCAGTTACTCCCGGGTAACCTATGGCTACACCTTC
V gene: TRBV9; D gene: TRBD1; clone size: -; J gene: TRBJ2-7; CDR3 protein: CASSLRGQGGNEQYF; CDR3 DNA: TGTGCCAGCAGCCTCAGGGGGCAGGGGGGCAACGAGCAGTACTTC
V gene: TRBV4-1; D gene: TRBD2; clone size: -; J gene: TRBJ2-7; CDR3 protein: CASSQDTSGYSYEQYF; CDR3 DNA: TGCGCCAGCAGCCAAGATACTAGCGGTTACTCCTACGAGCAGTACTTC
V gene: TRBV18; D gene: TRBD1; clone size: -; J gene: TRBJ2-3; CDR3 protein: CASSPGQASTDTQYF; CDR3 DNA: TGTGCCAGCTCACCGGGACAGGCGAGCACAGATACGCAGTATTTT
V gene: TRBV9; D gene: -; clone size: -; J gene: TRBJ1-2; CDR3 protein: CASSSSSRPGYGYTF; CDR3 DNA: TGTGCCAGCAGCTCTTCAAGCCGGCCTGGCTATGGCTACACCTTC
V gene: TRBV7-3; D gene: -; clone size: -; J gene: TRBJ2-1; CDR3 protein: CASTQEGLGEQFF; CDR3 DNA: TGTGCCAGCACCCAGGAGGGGTTGGGTGAGCAGTTCTTC
V gene: TRBV7-8; D gene: TRBD1; clone size: -; J gene: TRBJ1-2; CDR3 protein: CASSRDRGPDGYTF; CDR3 DNA: TGTGCCAGCAGCCGGGACAGGGGTCCTGATGGCTACACCTTC
V gene: TRBV11-2; D gene: -; clone size: -; J gene: TRBJ2-7; CDR3 protein: CASSYGGPSYEQYF; CDR3 DNA: TGTGCCAGCAGCTACGGCGGTCCCTCCTACGAGCAGTACTTC
V gene: TRBV6-5; D gene: -; clone size: -; J gene: TRBJ2-7; CDR3 protein: CASMANRRTYEQYF; CDR3 DNA: TGTGCTAGCATGGCAAATCGGAGGACCTACGAGCAGTACTTC
V gene: TRBV25-1; D gene: -; clone size: once; J gene: TRBJ2-7; CDR3 protein: CASSDTTEHTYEQYF; CDR3 DNA: TGTGCCAGCAGTGATACGACGGAACATACCTACGAGCAGTACTTC
V gene: TRBV18; D gene: -; clone size: -; J gene: TRBJ1-2; CDR3 protein: CASSPLKGPIYGYTF; CDR3 DNA: TGTGCCAGCTCACCCCTCAAGGGGCCCATCTATGGCTACACCTTC
V gene: TRBV7-9; D gene: TRBD2; clone size: -; J gene: TRBJ2-3; CDR3 protein: CASSFGTSASTDTQYF; CDR3 DNA: TGTGCCAGCAGCTTCGGGACTAGCGCTAGCACAGATACGCAGTATTTT
V gene: TRBV5-4; D gene: TRBD1; clone size: -; J gene: TRBJ2-7; CDR3 protein: CASSTRDRTYEQYF; CDR3 DNA: TGTGCCAGCAGCACCCGGGACAGAACCTACGAGCAGTACTTC
V gene: TRBV9; D gene: -; clone size: -; J gene: TRBJ2-7; CDR3 protein: CASSVAIDSEQYF; CDR3 DNA: TGTGCCAGCAGCGTAGCGATAGATTCCGAGCAGTACTTC
V gene: TRBV19; D gene: TRBD2; clone size: -; J gene: TRBJ2-1; CDR3 protein: CASKPAGGQDNEQFF; CDR3 DNA: TGTGCCAGTAAGCCAGCGGGAGGGCAGGACAATGAGCAGTTCTTC
V gene: TRBV12-5; D gene: -; clone size: -; J gene: TRBJ2-3; CDR3 protein: CASARGTDTQYF; CDR3 DNA: TGTGCTAGTGCCCGGGGGACAGATACGCAGTATTTT
V gene: TRBV11-2; D gene: -; clone size: -; J gene: TRBJ1-1; CDR3 protein: CASSLSQGTEAFF; CDR3 DNA: TGTGCCAGCAGCTTATCCCAGGGGACTGAAGCTTTCTTT
V gene: TRBV30; D gene: -; clone size: once; J gene: TRBJ1-5; CDR3 protein: CAWNRDSSNQPQHF; CDR3 DNA: TGTGCCTGGAACAGAGACAGTAGCAATCAGCCCCAGCATTTT
V gene: TRBV18; D gene: TRBD1; clone size: -; J gene: TRBJ1-2; CDR3 protein: CASSEGQGYGYTF; CDR3 DNA: TGTGCCAGCTCAGAAGGACAGGGCTATGGCTACACCTTC
V gene: TRBV10-1; D gene: -; clone size: few; J gene: TRBJ1-2; CDR3 protein: CASSPEGTYGYTF; CDR3 DNA: TGCGCCAGCAGCCCGGAGGGTACCTATGGCTACACCTTC
V gene: TRBV11-2; D gene: -; clone size: -; J gene: TRBJ1-1; CDR3 protein: CASSLEVRNTEAFF; CDR3 DNA: TGTGCCAGCAGCTTAGAAGTAAGGAACACTGAAGCTTTCTTT
V gene: TRBV7-3; D gene: -; clone size: -; J gene: TRBJ2-5; CDR3 protein: CASSPPGPAETQYF; CDR3 DNA: TGTGCCAGTAGCCCCCCGGGACCCGCGGAGACCCAGTACTTC
V gene: TRBV7-9; D gene: TRBD2; clone size: -; J gene: TRBJ2-3; CDR3 protein: CASSLVLGLAGGDTQYF; CDR3 DNA: TGTGCCAGCAGCTTAGTGTTGGGCCTAGCGGGTGGCGATACGCAGTATTTT
V gene: TRBV27; D gene: -; clone size: -; J gene: TRBJ1-6; CDR3 protein: CASSLFTDYYFSSYNSPLHF; CDR3 DNA: TGTGCCAGCAGTTTATTTACCGATTACTATTTTAGCTCCTATAATTCACCCCTCCACTTT
V gene: TRBV28; D gene: -; clone size: -; J gene: TRBJ1-1; CDR3 protein: CASSSYTEAFF; CDR3 DNA: TGTGCCAGCAGTTCATACACTGAAGCTTTCTTT
V gene: TRBV7-9; D gene: TRBD1; clone size: -; J gene: TRBJ1-1; CDR3 protein: CASSELPQGDTEAFF; CDR3 DNA: TGTGCCAGCAGCGAACTCCCACAGGGGGACACTGAAGCTTTCTTT
V gene: TRBV27; D gene: -; clone size: -; J gene: TRBJ2-7; CDR3 protein: CASSHKGQSSYEQYF; CDR3 DNA: TGTGCCAGCAGCCACAAGGGGCAGAGTTCCTACGAGCAGTACTTC
V gene: TRBV9; D gene: -; clone size: -; J gene: TRBJ2-3; CDR3 protein: CASSTTGTDTQYF; CDR3 DNA: TGTGCCAGCAGCACCACAGGGACAGATACGCAGTATTTT
V gene: TRBV11-2; D gene: -; clone size: -; J gene: TRBJ2-7; CDR3 protein: CASSLGLGYHYEQYF; CDR3 DNA: TGTGCCAGCAGCTTAGGCTTGGGTTATCACTACGAGCAGTACTTC
V gene: TRBV6-6; D gene: -; clone size: -; J gene: TRBJ2-5; CDR3 protein: CASSRIAMETQYF; CDR3 DNA: TGTGCCAGCAGTCGGATCGCCATGGAGACCCAGTACTTC
V gene: TRBV11-2; D gene: -; clone size: -; J gene: TRBJ2-7; CDR3 protein: CASSLDYSRLSHEQYF; CDR3 DNA: TGTGCCAGCAGCTTAGATTACAGCCGTTTGTCCCACGAGCAGTACTTC
V gene: TRBV18; D gene: TRBD2; clone size: -; J gene: TRBJ2-7; CDR3 protein: CASSPPGTSSYEQYF; CDR3 DNA: TGTGCCAGCTCACCACCTGGGACTAGTAGCTACGAGCAGTACTTC
V gene: TRBV7-3; D gene: -; clone size: -; J gene: TRBJ2-1; CDR3 protein: CASSLLGSASYNEQFF; CDR3 DNA: TGTGCCAGCAGCCTGCTTGGCAGTGCCTCCTACAATGAGCAGTTCTTC
V gene: TRBV6-1; D gene: -; clone size: -; J gene: TRBJ1-4; CDR3 protein: CASGEGWRPEKLFF; CDR3 DNA: TGTGCCAGCGGAGAAGGGTGGAGGCCTGAAAAACTGTTTTTT
V gene: TRBV11-3; D gene: -; clone size: -; J gene: TRBJ2-1; CDR3 protein: CASSPKRVARDNEQFF; CDR3 DNA: TGTGCCAGCAGCCCTAAGCGAGTAGCGAGGGACAATGAGCAGTTCTTC
V gene: TRBV18; D gene: -; clone size: -; J gene: TRBJ1-1; CDR3 protein: CASSPQRTEAFF; CDR3 DNA: TGTGCCAGCTCACCCCAGCGAACTGAAGCTTTCTTT
V gene: TRBV19; D gene: TRBD2; clone size: once; J gene: TRBJ2-3; CDR3 protein: CASSIWTLAEGTDTQYF; CDR3 DNA: TGTGCCAGTAGTATATGGACTCTAGCGGAGGGCACAGATACGCAGTATTTT
V gene: TRBV27; D gene: -; clone size: -; J gene: TRBJ2-7; CDR3 protein: CASSSPPRVYEQYF; CDR3 DNA: TGTGCCAGCAGTAGCCCACCCAGGGTCTACGAGCAGTACTTC
V gene: TRBV28; D gene: -; clone size: -; J gene: TRBJ1-5; CDR3 protein: CASSLVGQPQHF; CDR3 DNA: TGTGCCAGCAGTTTGGTCGGACAGCCCCAGCATTTT
V gene: TRBV14; D gene: TRBD2; clone size: -; J gene: TRBJ2-1; CDR3 protein: CASSPPGRGTSNNEQFF; CDR3 DNA: TGTGCCAGCAGCCCACCCGGGAGGGGGACGAGCAACAATGAGCAGTTCTTC
V gene: TRBV5-1; D gene: -; clone size: -; J gene: TRBJ1-1; CDR3 protein: CASSVDTSNTEAFF; CDR3 DNA: TGCGCCAGCAGCGTCGACACCTCGAACACTGAAGCTTTCTTT
V gene: TRBV29-1; D gene: -; clone size: -; J gene: TRBJ2-4; CDR3 protein: CSVEQGGMRAKNIQYF; CDR3 DNA: TGCAGCGTTGAACAGGGGGGGATGCGAGCCAAAAACATTCAGTACTTC
V gene: TRBV5-1; D gene: -; clone size: -; J gene: TRBJ1-2; CDR3 protein: CASSTRAGTPTNYGYTF; CDR3 DNA: TGCGCCAGCAGCACAAGGGCCGGGACACCGACTAACTATGGCTACACCTTC
V gene: TRBV19; D gene: TRBD1; clone size: -; J gene: TRBJ1-4; CDR3 protein: CASSSQGQRGEKLFF; CDR3 DNA: TGTGCCAGTAGCTCGCAGGGACAGAGGGGAGAAAAACTGTTTTTT
V gene: TRBV7-2; D gene: -; clone size: once; J gene: TRBJ2-1; CDR3 protein: CASSRSGAANEQFF; CDR3 DNA: TGTGCCAGCAGCCGCTCGGGAGCGGCCAATGAGCAGTTCTTC
V gene: TRBV6-6; D gene: -; clone size: -; J gene: TRBJ2-5; CDR3 protein: CASSYSLGTQYF; CDR3 DNA: TGTGCCAGCAGTTACTCTCTAGGGACCCAGTACTTC
V gene: TRBV5-4; D gene: TRBD1; clone size: -; J gene: TRBJ1-2; CDR3 protein: CASSRGLPELNYGYTF; CDR3 DNA: TGTGCCAGCAGCAGGGGGCTCCCGGAACTAAACTATGGCTACACCTTC
V gene: TRBV2; D gene: TRBD1; clone size: -; J gene: TRBJ2-5; CDR3 protein: CASSRRTGQQETQYF; CDR3 DNA: TGTGCCAGCAGTCGCCGGACAGGACAACAAGAGACCCAGTACTTC
V gene: TRBV5-4; D gene: TRBD1; clone size: -; J gene: TRBJ1-1; CDR3 protein: CASSSDRWNTEAFF; CDR3 DNA: TGTGCCAGCAGCTCGGACAGGTGGAACACTGAAGCTTTCTTT
V gene: TRBV6-5; D gene: -; clone size: once; J gene: TRBJ2-1; CDR3 protein: CASSHRGGWFF; CDR3 DNA: TGTGCCAGCAGTCACAGGGGGGGGTGGTTCTTC
V gene: TRBV9; D gene: -; clone size: once; J gene: TRBJ1-1; CDR3 protein: CASSVGLGEGYTEAFF; CDR3 DNA: TGTGCCAGCAGCGTAGGCCTCGGAGAGGGATACACTGAAGCTTTCTTT
V gene: TRBV4-1; D gene: TRBD2; clone size: -; J gene: TRBJ2-1; CDR3 protein: CASSQEWAGGYVNEQFF; CDR3 DNA: TGCGCCAGCAGCCAAGAGTGGGCGGGAGGATATGTTAATGAGCAGTTCTTC
V gene: TRBV2; D gene: TRBD1; clone size: -; J gene: TRBJ2-7; CDR3 protein: CASSRQGPYEQYF; CDR3 DNA: TGTGCCAGCAGTAGACAGGGGCCCTACGAGCAGTACTTC
V gene: TRBV4-1; D gene: TRBD2; clone size: -; J gene: TRBJ2-2; CDR3 protein: CASSATSGDTGELFF; CDR3 DNA: TGCGCCAGCAGCGCTACTAGCGGAGACACCGGGGAGCTGTTTTTT